The TCR beta chain described here comes from a study of beta chain features in type 1 diabetes. Whole-study findings and limits: Moderate yet significant TCRB CDR3 shortening was seen in Type 1 diabetes patients in all four CD4+ subsets.

This clone has more than one count but fewer than ten. The antigen is undetermined. Trimming removed 10 bases from V and 5 bases from J; junction bases left unmatched: 4. Germline V gives CDR1 MDHEN, CDR2 SYDVKM. The CDR3 loop spans 11 amino acids. The authors reverse transcribed all of the isolated RNA, so sequencing captured expressed TCRB transcripts. Clones were read by immunoSEQ multiplex PCR, and TCRdb kept only the in-frame ones, dropping some. The sample holds 250,000 to 300,000 clones; 13% to 15% are singletons and the top ten take 0.015% to 0.02%. This chain joins TRBV28 and TRBJ2-7, with 8 bases matching TRBD1. Material: naive CD4+ T cells from blood. This TCR came from a man younger than 40 with type 1 diabetes. CDR3: CAITDRDEQYF. In nucleotides, the CDR3 is TGTGCCATTACGGACAGGGACGAGCAGTACTTC. The entire variable domain, with the rest obtained from reference TRBV28 and TRBJ2-7, is as follows: DVKVTQSSRYLVKRTGEKVFLECVQDMDHENMFWYRQDPGLGLRLIYFSYDVKMKEKGDIPEGYSVSREKKERFSLILESASTNQTSMYLCAITDRDEQYFGPGTRLTVT.